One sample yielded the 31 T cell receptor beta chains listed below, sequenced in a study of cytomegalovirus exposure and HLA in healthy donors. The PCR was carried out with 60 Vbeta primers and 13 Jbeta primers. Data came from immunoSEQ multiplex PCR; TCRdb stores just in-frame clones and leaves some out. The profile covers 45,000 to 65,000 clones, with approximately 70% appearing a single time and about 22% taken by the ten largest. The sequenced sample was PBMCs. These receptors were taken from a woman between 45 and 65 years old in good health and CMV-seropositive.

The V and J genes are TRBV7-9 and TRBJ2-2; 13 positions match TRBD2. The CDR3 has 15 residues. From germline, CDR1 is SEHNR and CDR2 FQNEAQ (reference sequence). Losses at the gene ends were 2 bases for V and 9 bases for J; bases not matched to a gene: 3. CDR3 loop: CASSLPGLAGRELFF. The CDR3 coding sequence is TGTGCCAGCAGCTTACCGGGACTAGCGGGAAGGGAGCTGTTTTTT. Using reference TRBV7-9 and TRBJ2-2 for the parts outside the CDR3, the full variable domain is DTGVSQNPRHKITKRGQNVTFRCDPISEHNRLYWYRQTLGQGPEFLTYFQNEAQLEKSRLLSDRFSAERPKGSFSTLEIQRTEQGDSAMYLCASSLPGLAGRELFFGEGSRLTVL.

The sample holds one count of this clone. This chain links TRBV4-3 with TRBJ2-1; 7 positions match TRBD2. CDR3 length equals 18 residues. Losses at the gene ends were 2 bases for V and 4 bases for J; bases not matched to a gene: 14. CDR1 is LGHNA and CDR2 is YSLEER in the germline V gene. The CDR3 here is CASSQSGLRAGRYNEQFF. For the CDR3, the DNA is TGCGCCAGCAGCCAATCCGGTCTCCGAGCGGGAAGATACAATGAGCAGTTCTTC.

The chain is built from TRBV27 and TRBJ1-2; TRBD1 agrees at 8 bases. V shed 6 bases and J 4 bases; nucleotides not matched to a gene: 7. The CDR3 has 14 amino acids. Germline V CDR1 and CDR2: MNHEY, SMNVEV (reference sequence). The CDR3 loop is CASRGQGFGYGYTF. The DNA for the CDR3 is TGTGCCAGCAGAGGACAGGGTTTCGGCTATGGCTACACCTTC.

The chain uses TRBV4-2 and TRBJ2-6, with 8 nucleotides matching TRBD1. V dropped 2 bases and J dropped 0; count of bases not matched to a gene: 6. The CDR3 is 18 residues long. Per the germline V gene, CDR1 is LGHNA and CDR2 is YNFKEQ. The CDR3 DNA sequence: TGTGCCAGCAGCCAAAAGGACAGGGCGTTCTCTGGGGCCAACGTCCTGACTTTC. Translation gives CASSQKDRAFSGANVLTF.

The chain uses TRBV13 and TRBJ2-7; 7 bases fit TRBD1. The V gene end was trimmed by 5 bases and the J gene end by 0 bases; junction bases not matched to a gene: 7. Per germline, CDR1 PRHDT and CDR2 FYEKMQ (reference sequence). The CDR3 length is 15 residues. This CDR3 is CASSTTGFGSYEQYF. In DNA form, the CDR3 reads TGTGCCAGCAGCACGACAGGGTTTGGCTCCTACGAGCAGTACTTC.

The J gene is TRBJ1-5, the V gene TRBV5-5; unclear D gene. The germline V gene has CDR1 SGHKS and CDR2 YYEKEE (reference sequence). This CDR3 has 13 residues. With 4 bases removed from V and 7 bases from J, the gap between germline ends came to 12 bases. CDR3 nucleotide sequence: TGTGCCAGCAGCATCCTAGAATGGCAGCCCCAGCATTTT. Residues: CASSILEWQPQHF. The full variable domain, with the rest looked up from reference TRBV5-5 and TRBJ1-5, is DAGVTQSPTHLIKTRGQQVTLRCSPISGHKSVSWYQQVLGQGPQFIFQYYEKEERGRGNFPDRFSARQFPNYSSELNVNALLLGDSALYLCASSILEWQPQHFGDGTRLSIL.

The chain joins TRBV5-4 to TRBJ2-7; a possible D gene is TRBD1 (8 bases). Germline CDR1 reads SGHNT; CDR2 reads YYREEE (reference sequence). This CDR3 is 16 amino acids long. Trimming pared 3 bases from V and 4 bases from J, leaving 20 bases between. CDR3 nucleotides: TGTGCCAGCAGCTGGGGGGGCCCAGGGGGCAAATACGAGCAGTACTTC. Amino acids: CASSWGGPGGKYEQYF.

The CDR3: CASRRDRGQPQHF. In DNA, the CDR3 is TGTGCCAGCAGGCGGGACAGGGGCCAGCCCCAGCATTTT. The chain couples TRBV27 to TRBJ1-5; 10 bases align to TRBD1. The CDR3 has 13 amino acids. Unmatched junction bases numbered 3, after V lost 6 bases and J lost 7 bases. The V gene's germline CDR1 is MNHEY and CDR2 SMNVEV (reference sequence).

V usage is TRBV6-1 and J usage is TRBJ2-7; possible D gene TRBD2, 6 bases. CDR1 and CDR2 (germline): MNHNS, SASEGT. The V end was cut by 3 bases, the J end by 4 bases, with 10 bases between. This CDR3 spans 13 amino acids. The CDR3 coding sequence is TGTGCCAGCAGTGAGGGCGGGGAGTACGAGCAGTACTTC. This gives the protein CASSEGGEYEQYF.

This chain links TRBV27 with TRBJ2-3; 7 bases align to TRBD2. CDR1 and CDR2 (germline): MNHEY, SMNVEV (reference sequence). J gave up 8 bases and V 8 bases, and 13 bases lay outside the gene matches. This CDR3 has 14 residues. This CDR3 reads CASSSWREYGTQYF. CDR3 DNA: TGTGCCAGCTCCTCTTGGCGGGAGTATGGTACGCAGTATTTT.

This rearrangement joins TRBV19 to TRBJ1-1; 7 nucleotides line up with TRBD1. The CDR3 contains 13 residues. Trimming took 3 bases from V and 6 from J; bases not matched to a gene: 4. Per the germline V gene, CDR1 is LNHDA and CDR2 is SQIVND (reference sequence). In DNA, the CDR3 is TGTGCCAGTAGTATTTGGGACAGCTCTGAAGCTTTCTTT. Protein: CASSIWDSSEAFF.

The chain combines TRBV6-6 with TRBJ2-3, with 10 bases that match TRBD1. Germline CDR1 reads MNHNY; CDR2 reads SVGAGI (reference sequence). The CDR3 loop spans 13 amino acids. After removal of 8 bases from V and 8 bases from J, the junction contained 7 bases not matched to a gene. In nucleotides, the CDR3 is TGTGCCAGCGGGGACAGGGGTTTAGGTACGCAGTATTTT. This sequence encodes CASGDRGLGTQYF.

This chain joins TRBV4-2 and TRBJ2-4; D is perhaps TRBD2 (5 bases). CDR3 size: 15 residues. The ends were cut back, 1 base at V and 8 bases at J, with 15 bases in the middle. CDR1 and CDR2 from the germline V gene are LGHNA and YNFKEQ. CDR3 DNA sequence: TGTGCCAGCAGCCAAGGGGATCGGGGTAGTGACATTCAGTACTTC. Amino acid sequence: CASSQGDRGSDIQYF.

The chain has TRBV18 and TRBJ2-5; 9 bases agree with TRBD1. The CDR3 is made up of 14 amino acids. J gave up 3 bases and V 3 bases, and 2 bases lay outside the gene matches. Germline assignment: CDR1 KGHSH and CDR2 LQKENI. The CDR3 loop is CASSPGTGKETQYF. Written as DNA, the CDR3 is TGTGCCAGCTCACCCGGGACAGGGAAAGAGACCCAGTACTTC.

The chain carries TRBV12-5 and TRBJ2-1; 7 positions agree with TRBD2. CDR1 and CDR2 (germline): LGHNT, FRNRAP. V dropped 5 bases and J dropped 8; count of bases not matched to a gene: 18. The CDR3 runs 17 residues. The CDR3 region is CASGTGPAGWGIDEQFF. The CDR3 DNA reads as TGTGCTAGTGGTACCGGTCCAGCGGGGTGGGGCATTGATGAGCAGTTCTTC.

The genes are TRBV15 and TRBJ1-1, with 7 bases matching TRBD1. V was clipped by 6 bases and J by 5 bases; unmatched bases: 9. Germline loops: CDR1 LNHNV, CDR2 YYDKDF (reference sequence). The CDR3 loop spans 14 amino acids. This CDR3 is CATSLNRGRTEAFF. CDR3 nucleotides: TGTGCCACCAGTTTAAACAGGGGCCGGACTGAAGCTTTCTTT.

The CDR3 region has the DNA TGTGCCAGCTCACCAGTAAGGGTCCGGGGGGGCAATCAGCCCCAGCATTTT. It codes for CASSPVRVRGGNQPQHF. The rearrangement uses TRBV18 and TRBJ1-5, with D possibly being TRBD1 (5 bases). In germline, CDR1 is KGHSH, CDR2 LQKENI. V was shortened by 2 bases and J by 2 bases, with 16 bases between the two germline ends. The CDR3 has 17 residues.

CDR3 loop: CASSLGIDTKQYF. The CDR3 coding sequence is TGTGCCAGCAGCTTAGGGATAGACACAAAGCAGTACTTC. The chain is built from TRBV7-2 and TRBJ2-7; D gene unclear. Germline V gene lookup returns CDR1 SGHTA and CDR2 FQGNSA. V shed 1 base and J shed 8 bases, with 12 bases lying between them. There are 13 residues in the CDR3.

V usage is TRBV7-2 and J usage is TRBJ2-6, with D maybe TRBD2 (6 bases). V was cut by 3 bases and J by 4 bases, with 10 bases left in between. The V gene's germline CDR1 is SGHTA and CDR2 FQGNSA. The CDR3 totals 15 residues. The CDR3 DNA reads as TGTGCCAGCAGCTTTGGGGGGTCGGGGGCCAACGTCCTGACTTTC. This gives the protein CASSFGGSGANVLTF.

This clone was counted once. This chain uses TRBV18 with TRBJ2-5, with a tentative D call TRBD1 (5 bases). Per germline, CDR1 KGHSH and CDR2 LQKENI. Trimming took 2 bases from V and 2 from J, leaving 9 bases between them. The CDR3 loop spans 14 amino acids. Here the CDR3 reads CASSPRGRQETQYF. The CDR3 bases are TGTGCCAGCTCACCAAGGGGCAGGCAAGAGACCCAGTACTTC. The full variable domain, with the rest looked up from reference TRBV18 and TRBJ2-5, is NAGVMQNPRHLVRRRGQEARLRCSPMKGHSHVYWYRQLPEEGLKFMVYLQKENIIDESGMPKERFSAEFPKEGPSILRIQQVVRGDSAAYFCASSPRGRQETQYFGPGTRLLVL.

CDR3 in DNA: TGTGCCAGCAGCTTGGAACCGGGCAGGGGGCTGGATGAGCAGTTCTTC. It is translated as CASSLEPGRGLDEQFF. The chain couples TRBV5-4 to TRBJ2-1; 8 nucleotides agree with TRBD1. The CDR3 is 16 amino acids. The V gene's germline CDR1 is SGHNT and CDR2 YYREEE (reference sequence). V shed 0 bases, J shed 8 bases, and the junction held 10 bases outside the gene matches.

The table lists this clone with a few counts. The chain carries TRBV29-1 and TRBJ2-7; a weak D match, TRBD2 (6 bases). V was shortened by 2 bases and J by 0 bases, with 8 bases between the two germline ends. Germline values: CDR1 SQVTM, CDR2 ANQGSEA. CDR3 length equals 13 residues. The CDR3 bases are TGCAGCGTTGAATGGCGGGACTCCTACGAGCAGTACTTC. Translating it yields CSVEWRDSYEQYF.

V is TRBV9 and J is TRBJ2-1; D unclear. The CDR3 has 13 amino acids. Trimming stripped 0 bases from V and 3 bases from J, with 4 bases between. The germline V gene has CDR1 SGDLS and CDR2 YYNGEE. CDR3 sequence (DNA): TGTGCCAGCAGCGTAGATCACTACAATGAGCAGTTCTTC. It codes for CASSVDHYNEQFF.

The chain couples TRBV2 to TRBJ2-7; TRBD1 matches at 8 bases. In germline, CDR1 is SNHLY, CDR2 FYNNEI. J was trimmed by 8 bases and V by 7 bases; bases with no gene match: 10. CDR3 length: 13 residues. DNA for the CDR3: TGTGCCAGCAAAGACAGGGGTAGATCGAAGCAGTACTTC. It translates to CASKDRGRSKQYF.

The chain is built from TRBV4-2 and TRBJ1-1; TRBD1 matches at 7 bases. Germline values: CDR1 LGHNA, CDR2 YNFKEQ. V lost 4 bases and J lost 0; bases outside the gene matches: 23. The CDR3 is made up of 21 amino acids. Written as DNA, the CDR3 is TGTGCCAGCAGCCCATCACAACTCCGGCTAAACAGGGGAGGCATGAACACTGAAGCTTTCTTT. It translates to CASSPSQLRLNRGGMNTEAFF.

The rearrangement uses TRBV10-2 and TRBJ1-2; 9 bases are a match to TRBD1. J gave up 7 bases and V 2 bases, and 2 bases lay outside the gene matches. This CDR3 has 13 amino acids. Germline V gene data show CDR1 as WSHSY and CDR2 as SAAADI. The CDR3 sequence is CASSEHRGLGYTF. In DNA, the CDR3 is TGCGCCAGCAGTGAGCACAGGGGGCTTGGCTACACCTTC.

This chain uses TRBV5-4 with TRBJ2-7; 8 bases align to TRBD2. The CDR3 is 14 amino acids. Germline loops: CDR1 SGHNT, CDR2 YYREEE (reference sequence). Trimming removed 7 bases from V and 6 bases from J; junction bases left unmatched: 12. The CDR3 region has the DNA TGTGCCAGCGGACAAACTAGCGGAAAGGCCGAGCAGTACTTC. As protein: CASGQTSGKAEQYF.

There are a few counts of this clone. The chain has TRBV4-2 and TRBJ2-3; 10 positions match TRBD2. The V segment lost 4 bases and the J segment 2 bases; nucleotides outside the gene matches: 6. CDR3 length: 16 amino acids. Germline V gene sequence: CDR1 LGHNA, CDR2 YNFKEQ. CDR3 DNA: TGTGCCAGCAGCCCGCGAGCGGGGGGGGACACAGATACGCAGTATTTT. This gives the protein CASSPRAGGDTDTQYF.

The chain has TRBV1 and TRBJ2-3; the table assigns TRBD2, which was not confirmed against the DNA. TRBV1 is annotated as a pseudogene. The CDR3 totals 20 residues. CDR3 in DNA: TGCACCAGCAGTAGGACTCGACTAGCGGGAGAGAAGCAGGGCACAGATACGCAGTATTTT. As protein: CTSSRTRLAGEKQGTDTQYF.

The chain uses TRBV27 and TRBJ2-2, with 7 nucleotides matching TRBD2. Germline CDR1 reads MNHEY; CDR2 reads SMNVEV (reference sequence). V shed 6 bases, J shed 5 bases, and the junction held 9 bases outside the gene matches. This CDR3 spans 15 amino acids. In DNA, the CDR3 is TGTGCCAGCAGCCTCCTGGGGGGGGGAACCGGGGAGCTGTTTTTT. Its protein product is CASSLLGGGTGELFF.

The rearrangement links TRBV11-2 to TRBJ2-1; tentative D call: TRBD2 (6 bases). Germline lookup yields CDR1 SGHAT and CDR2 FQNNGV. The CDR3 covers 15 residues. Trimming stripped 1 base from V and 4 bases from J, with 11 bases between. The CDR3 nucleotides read TGTGCCAGCAGCTTAGGAGGAGGGTCTTACAATGAGCAGTTCTTC. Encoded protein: CASSLGGGSYNEQFF.